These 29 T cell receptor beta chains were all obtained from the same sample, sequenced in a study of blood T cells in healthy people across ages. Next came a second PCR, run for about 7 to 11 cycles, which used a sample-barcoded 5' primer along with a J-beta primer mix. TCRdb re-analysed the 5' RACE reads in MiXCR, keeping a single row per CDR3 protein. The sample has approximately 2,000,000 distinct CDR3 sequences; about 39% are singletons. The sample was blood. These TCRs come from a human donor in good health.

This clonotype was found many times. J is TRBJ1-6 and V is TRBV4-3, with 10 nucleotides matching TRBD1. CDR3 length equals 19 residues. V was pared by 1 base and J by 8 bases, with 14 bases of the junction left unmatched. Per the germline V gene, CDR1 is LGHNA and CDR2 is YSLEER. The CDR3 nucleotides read TGCGCCAGCAGCCAAGGCTCCGGGACAGGGGCCCTAGAGGATTCACCCCTCCACTTT. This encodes CASSQGSGTGALEDSPLHF.

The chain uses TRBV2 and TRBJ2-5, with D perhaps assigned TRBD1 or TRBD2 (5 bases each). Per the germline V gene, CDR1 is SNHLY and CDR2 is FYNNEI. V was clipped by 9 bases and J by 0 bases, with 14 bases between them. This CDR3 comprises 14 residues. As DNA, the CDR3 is TGTGCCAGACTCTCTCCGGGACACCAAGAGACCCAGTACTTC. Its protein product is CARLSPGHQETQYF.

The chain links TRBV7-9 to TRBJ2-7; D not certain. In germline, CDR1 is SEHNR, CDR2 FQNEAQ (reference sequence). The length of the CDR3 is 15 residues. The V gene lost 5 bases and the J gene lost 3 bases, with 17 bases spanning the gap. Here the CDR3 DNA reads TGTGCCAGCAGCGGCTCACAGATTTCGGGCTACGAGCAGTACTTC. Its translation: CASSGSQISGYEQYF.

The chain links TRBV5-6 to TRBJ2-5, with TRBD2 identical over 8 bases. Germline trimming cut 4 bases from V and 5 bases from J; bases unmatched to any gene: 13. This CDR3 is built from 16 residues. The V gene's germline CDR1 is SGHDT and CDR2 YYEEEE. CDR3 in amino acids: CASSPGASGGRETQYF. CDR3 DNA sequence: TGTGCCAGCAGCCCCGGGGCAAGCGGGGGTCGGGAGACCCAGTACTTC.

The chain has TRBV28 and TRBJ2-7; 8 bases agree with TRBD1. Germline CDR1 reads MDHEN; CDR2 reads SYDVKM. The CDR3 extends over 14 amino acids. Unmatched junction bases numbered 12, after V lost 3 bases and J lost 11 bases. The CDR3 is CASSFEEGQGVKYF. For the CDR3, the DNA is TGTGCCAGCAGTTTTGAAGAAGGACAGGGTGTAAAGTACTTC.

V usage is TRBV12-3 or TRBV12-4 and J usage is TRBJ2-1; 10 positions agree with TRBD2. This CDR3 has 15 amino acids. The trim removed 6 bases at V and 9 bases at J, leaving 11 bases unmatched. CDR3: CASSPSTSGAAEQFF. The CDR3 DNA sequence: TGTGCCAGCAGCCCCTCTACTAGCGGGGCGGCTGAGCAGTTCTTC.

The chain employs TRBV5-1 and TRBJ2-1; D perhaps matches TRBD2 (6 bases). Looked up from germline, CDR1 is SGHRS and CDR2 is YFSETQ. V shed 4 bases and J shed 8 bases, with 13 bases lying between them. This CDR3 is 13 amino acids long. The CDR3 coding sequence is TGCGCCAGCAGCCAAGGCGGGACTTATGAGCAGTTCTTC. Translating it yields CASSQGGTYEQFF.

The CDR3 DNA reads as TGCAGCGTTGGGAAGACAGGACGCGGGAGAACTGAAGCTTTCTTT. This codes for CSVGKTGRGRTEAFF. The genes are TRBV29-1 and TRBJ1-1; D may be TRBD1 (6 bases). V gave up 4 bases and J gave up 5 bases, with 20 bases separating them. This CDR3 is built from 15 residues. Germline CDR1 SQVTM, CDR2 ANQGSEA.

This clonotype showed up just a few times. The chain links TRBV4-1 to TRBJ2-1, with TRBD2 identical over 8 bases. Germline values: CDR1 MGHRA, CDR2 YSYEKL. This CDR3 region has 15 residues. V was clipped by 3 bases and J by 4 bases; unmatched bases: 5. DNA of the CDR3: TGCGCCAGCAGCCAGACGGGGGGGGTATACAATGAGCAGTTCTTC. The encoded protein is CASSQTGGVYNEQFF.

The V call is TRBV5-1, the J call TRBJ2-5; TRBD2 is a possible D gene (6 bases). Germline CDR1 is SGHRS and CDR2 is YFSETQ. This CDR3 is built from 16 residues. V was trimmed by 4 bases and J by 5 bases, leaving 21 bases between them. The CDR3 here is CASSPNAGPGGETQYF. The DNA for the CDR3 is TGCGCCAGCAGCCCCAACGCGGGACCTGGGGGGGAGACCCAGTACTTC.

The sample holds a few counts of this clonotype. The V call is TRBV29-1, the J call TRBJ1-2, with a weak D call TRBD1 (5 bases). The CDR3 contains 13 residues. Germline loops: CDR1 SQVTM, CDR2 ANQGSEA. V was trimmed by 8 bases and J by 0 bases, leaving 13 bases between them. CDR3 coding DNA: TGCAGCATTAGACAGACCGCTAACTATGGCTACACCTTC. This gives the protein CSIRQTANYGYTF.

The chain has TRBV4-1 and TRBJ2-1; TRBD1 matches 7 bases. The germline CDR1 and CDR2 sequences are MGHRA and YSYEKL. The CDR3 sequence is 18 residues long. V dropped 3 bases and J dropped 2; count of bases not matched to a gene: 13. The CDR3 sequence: CASSQTTGVLFAYNEQFF. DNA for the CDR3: TGCGCCAGCAGCCAGACAACAGGGGTTTTATTCGCCTACAATGAGCAGTTCTTC.

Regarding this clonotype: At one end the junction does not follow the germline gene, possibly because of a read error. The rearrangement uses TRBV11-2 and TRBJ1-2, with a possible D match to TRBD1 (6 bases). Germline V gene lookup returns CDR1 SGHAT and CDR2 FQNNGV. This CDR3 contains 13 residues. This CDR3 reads CASGLVRDNGYTF. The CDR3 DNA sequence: TGTGCCAGCGGCTTAGTCAGGGACAATGGCTACACCTTC.

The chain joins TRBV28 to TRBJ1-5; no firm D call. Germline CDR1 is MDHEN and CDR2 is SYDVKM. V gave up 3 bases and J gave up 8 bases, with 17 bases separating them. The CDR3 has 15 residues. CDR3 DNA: TGTGCCAGCAGTTTGCCGGGATCCAAATGGGAGCCCCAGCATTTT. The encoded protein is CASSLPGSKWEPQHF.

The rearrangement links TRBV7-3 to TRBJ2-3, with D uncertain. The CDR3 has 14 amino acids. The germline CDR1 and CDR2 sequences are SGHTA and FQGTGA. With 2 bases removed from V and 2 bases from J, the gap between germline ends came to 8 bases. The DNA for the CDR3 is TGTGCCAGCAGCTTAGACCCCGCCACAGATACGCAGTATTTT. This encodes CASSLDPATDTQYF.

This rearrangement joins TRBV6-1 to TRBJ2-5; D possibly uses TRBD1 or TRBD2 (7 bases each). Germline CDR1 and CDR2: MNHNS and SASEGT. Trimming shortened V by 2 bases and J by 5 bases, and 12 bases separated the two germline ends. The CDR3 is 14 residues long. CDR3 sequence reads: CASSESQGGETQYF. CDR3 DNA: TGTGCCAGCAGTGAAAGCCAGGGGGGGGAGACCCAGTACTTC.

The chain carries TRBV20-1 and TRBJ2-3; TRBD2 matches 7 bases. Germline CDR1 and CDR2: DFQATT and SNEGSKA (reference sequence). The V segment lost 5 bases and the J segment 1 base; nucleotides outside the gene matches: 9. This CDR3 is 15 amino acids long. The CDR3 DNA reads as TGCAGTGCTCGACGGACTAGATTGGGCACAGATACGCAGTATTTT. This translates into CSARRTRLGTDTQYF.

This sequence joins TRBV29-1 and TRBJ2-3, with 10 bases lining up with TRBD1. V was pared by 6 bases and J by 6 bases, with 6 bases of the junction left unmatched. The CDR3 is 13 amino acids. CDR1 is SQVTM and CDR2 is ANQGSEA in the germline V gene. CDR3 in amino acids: CSVSGQGLDTQYF. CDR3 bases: TGCAGCGTCTCGGGACAGGGGTTGGATACGCAGTATTTT.

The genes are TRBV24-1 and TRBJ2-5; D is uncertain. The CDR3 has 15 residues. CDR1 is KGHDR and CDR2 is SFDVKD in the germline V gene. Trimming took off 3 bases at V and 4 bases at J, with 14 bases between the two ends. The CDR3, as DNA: TGTGCCACCAGTGATGGTTATGGGGATGGAGAGACCCAGTACTTC. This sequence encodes CATSDGYGDGETQYF.

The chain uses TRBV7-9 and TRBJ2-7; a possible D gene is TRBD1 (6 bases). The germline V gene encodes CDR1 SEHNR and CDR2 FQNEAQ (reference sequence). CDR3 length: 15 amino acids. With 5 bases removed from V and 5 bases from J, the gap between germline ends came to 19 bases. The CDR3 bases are TGTGCCAGCAGCGTTGACAGGAACCTTCGGAACGAGCAGTACTTC. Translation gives CASSVDRNLRNEQYF. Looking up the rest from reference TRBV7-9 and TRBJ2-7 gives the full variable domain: DTGVSQNPRHKITKRGQNVTFRCDPISEHNRLYWYRQTLGQGPEFLTYFQNEAQLEKSRLLSDRFSAERPKGSFSTLEIQRTEQGDSAMYLCASSVDRNLRNEQYFGPGTRLTVT.

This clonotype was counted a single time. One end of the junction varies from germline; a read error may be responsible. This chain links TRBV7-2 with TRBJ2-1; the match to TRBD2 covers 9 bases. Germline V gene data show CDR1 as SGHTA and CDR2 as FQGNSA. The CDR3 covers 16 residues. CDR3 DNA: TGTGCCAGCAGCCCTACGTTAGCGGGGGCTTACAATGAGCGGTTCTTC. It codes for CASSPTLAGAYNERFF.

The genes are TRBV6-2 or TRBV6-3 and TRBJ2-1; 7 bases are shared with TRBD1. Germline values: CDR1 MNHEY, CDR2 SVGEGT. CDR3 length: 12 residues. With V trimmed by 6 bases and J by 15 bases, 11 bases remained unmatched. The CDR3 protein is CASRRTGLGPFF. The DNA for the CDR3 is TGTGCCAGCAGACGGACAGGCTTAGGTCCGTTCTTC.

The CDR3 bases are TGTGCCAGCAGTCCCAGGGGGATATCGGGCGGTGAGCAGTTCTTC. It specifies CASSPRGISGGEQFF. This chain joins TRBV2 and TRBJ2-1, with TRBD1 matching over 7 bases. From germline, CDR1 is SNHLY and CDR2 FYNNEI. J lost 9 bases, V lost 5 bases, and 13 bases had no gene match. The CDR3 is 15 residues long.

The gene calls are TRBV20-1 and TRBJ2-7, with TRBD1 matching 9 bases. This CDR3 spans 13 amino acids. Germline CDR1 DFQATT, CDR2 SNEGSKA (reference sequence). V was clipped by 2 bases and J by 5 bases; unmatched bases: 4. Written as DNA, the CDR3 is TGCAGTGCTAGATCCGGGACAGGGCACGAGCAGTACTTC. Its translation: CSARSGTGHEQYF.

The CDR3 loop is CASSFGPGGQYGYTF. In nucleotides, the CDR3 is TGCGCCAGCAGCTTTGGACCAGGGGGCCAGTATGGCTACACCTTC. The chain couples TRBV5-1 to TRBJ1-2; the match to TRBD1 covers 8 bases. Germline loops: CDR1 SGHRS, CDR2 YFSETQ. V gave up 2 bases and J gave up 5 bases; unmatched junction bases: 8. This CDR3 has 15 amino acids.

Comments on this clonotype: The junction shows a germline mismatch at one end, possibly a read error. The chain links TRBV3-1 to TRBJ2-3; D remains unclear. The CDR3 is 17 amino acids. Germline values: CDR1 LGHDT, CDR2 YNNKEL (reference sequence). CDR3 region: CASSQKRWRQITDAQYF. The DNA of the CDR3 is TGTGCCAGCAGCCAAAAAAGGTGGCGGCAAATCACAGATGCGCAGTATTTT.

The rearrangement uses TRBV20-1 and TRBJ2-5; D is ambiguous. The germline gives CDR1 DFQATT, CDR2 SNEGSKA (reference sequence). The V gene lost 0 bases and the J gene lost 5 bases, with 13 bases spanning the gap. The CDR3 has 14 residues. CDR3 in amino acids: CSARDGRSDETQYF. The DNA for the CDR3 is TGCAGTGCTAGAGATGGGCGATCCGATGAGACCCAGTACTTC.

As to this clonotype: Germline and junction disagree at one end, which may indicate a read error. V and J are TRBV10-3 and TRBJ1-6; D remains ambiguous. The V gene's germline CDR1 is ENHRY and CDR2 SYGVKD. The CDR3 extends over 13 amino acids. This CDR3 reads CAAAITGNSPRHF. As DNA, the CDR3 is TGTGCCGCCGCTATCACGGGGAATTCACCCCGCCACTTT.

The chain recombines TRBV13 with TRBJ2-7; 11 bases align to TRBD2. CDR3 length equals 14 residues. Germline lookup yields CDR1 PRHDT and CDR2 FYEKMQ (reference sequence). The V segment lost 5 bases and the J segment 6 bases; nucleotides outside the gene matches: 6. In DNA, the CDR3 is TGTGCCAGCAGCACTAGCGGGAGTACCCTCGAGCAGTACTTC. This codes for CASSTSGSTLEQYF.